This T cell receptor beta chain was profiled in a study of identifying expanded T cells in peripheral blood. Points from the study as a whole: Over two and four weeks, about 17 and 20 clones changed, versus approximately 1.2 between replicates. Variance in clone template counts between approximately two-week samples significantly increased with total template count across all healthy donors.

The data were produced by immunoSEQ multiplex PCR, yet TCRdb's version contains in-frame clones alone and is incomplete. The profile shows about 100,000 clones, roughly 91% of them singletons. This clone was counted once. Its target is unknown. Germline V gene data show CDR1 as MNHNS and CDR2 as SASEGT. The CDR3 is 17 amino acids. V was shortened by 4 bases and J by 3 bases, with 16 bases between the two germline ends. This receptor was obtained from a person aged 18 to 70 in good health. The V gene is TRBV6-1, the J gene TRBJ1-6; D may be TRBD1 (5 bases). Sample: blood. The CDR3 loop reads CASSGRDARVYNSPLHF. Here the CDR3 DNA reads TGTGCCAGCAGTGGGCGGGACGCCCGAGTCTATAATTCACCCCTCCACTTT.